The TCR beta chain under discussion was sequenced for a study of blood T cell repertoires in COVID-19. Some clones are missing from TCRdb's copy, which holds only in-frame ones; the method was immunoSEQ multiplex PCR. The sample lists tens of thousands of clones; 88% were seen once. Losses at the gene ends were 5 bases for V and 2 bases for J; bases not matched to a gene: 7. Germline V gene data show CDR1 as SGHTA and CDR2 as FQGNSA. The CDR3 spans 17 residues. The receptor was derived from a human donor in a cohort sampled during active COVID-19. The specimen was peripheral blood. This chain connects TRBV7-2 to TRBJ2-3; 13 nucleotides align to TRBD2. CDR3 loop: CASSLSGLAGATDTQYF. CDR3 DNA sequence: TGTGCCAGCAGCCTATCAGGACTAGCGGGGGCCACAGATACGCAGTATTTT. The full variable domain, in which reference TRBV7-2 and TRBJ2-3 provide the parts outside the CDR3, is GAGVSQSPSNKVTEKGKDVELRCDPISGHTALYWYRQSLGQGLEFLIYFQGNSAPDKSGLPSDRFSAERTGGSVSTLTIQRTQQEDSAVYLCASSLSGLAGATDTQYFGPGTRLTVL.